This T cell receptor beta chain was documented in a study of blood T cell repertoires in COVID-19. Study background: T cells, B-cell-depleted T cells, or PBMCs supplied cDNA or gDNA.

As originally analysed: The assay estimated nucleated cells by amplifying reference gene primers. Sequencing used immunoSEQ multiplex PCR; TCRdb keeps in-frame clones, though not all of them. V, J and clone size are those of that table, while D and trimming were read from the DNA. The table shows about 170,000 clones, with approximately 80% occurring only once. Between the trimmed V and J ends, which lost 1 base and 2 bases, there was a span of 14 bases. CDR1 is SGHDN, CDR2 FVKESK, per germline. This CDR3 spans 16 amino acids. This TCR came from a woman aged 60-70 years with acute or convalescent COVID-19. Sequencing was performed on peripheral blood. The chain joins TRBV14 to TRBJ2-5; D possibly corresponds to TRBD1 (5 bases). The CDR3 DNA sequence: TGTGCCAGCAGCCAAGGTTACAGGTTGACTCAAGAGACCCAGTACTTC. This translates into CASSQGYRLTQETQYF. Drawing the rest from reference TRBV14 and TRBJ2-5, the complete variable domain is EAGVTQFPSHSVIEKGQTVTLRCDPISGHDNLYWYRRVMGKEIKFLLHFVKESKQDESGMPNNRFLAERTGGTYSTLKVQPAELEDSGVYFCASSQGYRLTQETQYFGPGTRLLVL.